This T cell receptor (beta chain) originates from a study of blood T cell repertoires in COVID-19. Enrolled through a virtual design, the participants were between roughly 18 and 90 years of age and came from about two dozen US areas. Cohort allocation depended upon clinical history that participants reported. This CDR3 has 17 amino acids. Germline values: CDR1 LGHNA, CDR2 YSLEER. The trim removed 2 bases at V and 4 bases at J, leaving 11 bases unmatched. Original data processing: Nucleated cell number was recorded as an estimate derived from reference gene primer amplification. Clones were sequenced by immunoSEQ multiplex PCR, and TCRdb holds only the in-frame ones, with some missing. V, J and clone size derive from that table, while D and trimming were established from the DNA sequence. Of about 140,000 clones in the sample, about 80% were seen once.

This sequence originates from a young woman who had been exposed to COVID-19. The specimen sequenced was PBMCs or T cells enriched from blood (not recorded which). The J gene is TRBJ2-5, the V gene TRBV4-3, with 9 positions matching TRBD1. The CDR3 bases are TGCGCCAGCAGCCAACCGGGCTCGACAGGGGGAGGAGAGACCCAGTACTTC. It codes for CASSQPGSTGGGETQYF.